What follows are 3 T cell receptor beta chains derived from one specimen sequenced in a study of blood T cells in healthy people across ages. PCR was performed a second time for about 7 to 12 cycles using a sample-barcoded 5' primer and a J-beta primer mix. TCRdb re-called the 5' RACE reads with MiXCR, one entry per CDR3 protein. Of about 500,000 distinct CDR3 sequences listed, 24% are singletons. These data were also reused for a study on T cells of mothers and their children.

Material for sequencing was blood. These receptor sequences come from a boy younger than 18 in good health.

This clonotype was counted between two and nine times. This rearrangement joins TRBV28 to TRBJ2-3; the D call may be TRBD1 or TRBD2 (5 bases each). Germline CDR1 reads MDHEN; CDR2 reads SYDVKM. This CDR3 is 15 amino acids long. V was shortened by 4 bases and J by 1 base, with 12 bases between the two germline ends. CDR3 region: CASSWRQGRTDTQYF. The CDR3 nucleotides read TGTGCCAGCAGTTGGCGGCAGGGACGCACAGATACGCAGTATTTT.

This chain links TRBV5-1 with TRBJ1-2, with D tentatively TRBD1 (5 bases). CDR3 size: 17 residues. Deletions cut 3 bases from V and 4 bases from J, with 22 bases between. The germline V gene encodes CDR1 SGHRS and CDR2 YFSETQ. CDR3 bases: TGCGCCAGCAGCTCGGCGACAGCGACCCAAAACACCTATGGCTACACCTTC. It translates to CASSSATATQNTYGYTF. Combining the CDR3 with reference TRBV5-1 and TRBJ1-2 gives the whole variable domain KAGVTQTPRYLIKTRGQQVTLSCSPISGHRSVSWYQQTPGQGLQFLFEYFSETQRNKGNFPGRFSGRQFSNSRSEMNVSTLELGDSALYLCASSSATATQNTYGYTFGSGTRLTVV.

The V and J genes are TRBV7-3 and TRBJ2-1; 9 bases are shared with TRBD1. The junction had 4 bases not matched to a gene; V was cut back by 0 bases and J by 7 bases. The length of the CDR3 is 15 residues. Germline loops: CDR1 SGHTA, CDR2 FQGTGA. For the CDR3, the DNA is TGTGCCAGCAGCTTAACGGGGGACAGGGAGAATGAGCAGTTCTTC. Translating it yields CASSLTGDRENEQFF.